This T cell receptor (beta chain) was profiled in a study of human T cells and chemical hapten exposure. On the study more broadly: Skin on the upper inner arm, around 2 cm by around 2 cm in size, was sensitized with 2% DPC. Affected patients, primarily female, had alopecia areata, totalis or universalis.

Unique molecular identifiers were attached to individual cDNA molecules within the library. One entry per CDR3 protein results from TCRdb running MiXCR on the RACE reads. The table has more than 150,000 distinct CDR3 sequences, 30% seen once. General study points: The study found expanded TCRs formed significantly more large CDR3 similarity clusters than controls.

The time point was: pre-sensitization, week 0. Treatment here: therapeutic diphenylcyclopropenone sensitization with weekly scalp DPC. Losses at the gene ends were 3 bases for V and 9 bases for J; bases not matched to a gene: 11. Per the germline V gene, CDR1 is SQVTM and CDR2 is ANQGSEA. The CDR3 length is 15 residues. On this clonotype: Its antigen is not known.

The receptor was isolated from a woman younger than 45 with alopecia areata. Some clones in this sample may be carry-over from other donors' samples. The chain employs TRBV29-1 and TRBJ2-1; 10 bases align to TRBD2. This specimen consisted of whole blood, obtained in connection with sensitization to the hapten diphenylcyclopropenone (DPC). The CDR3 DNA follows: TGCAGCGTTGAGAAGCGGGGGGGCCTTGGGGGTGAGCAGTTCTTC. It encodes CSVEKRGGLGGEQFF.